The rows below give T cell receptor beta chains drawn from one sample of a study of OX40 agonist ivuxolimab in advanced cancers. Clones were read by immunoSEQ multiplex PCR, and TCRdb kept only the in-frame ones, dropping some. The sample lists 80,000 or so clones, about 83% occurring once. The sequences come from CD4+ or CD8+ T cells sorted from blood, collected in a trial of the OX40 agonist ivuxolimab. The source is an adult with an advanced solid tumor such as melanoma, head and neck, liver or kidney cancer. Both conserved end residues are part of each CDR3. The D gene is left open where the match is weak. Clone size is shown for a subset of rows, as once, few, many or a class of expanded clone.

NA | once | TRBJ2-1 | TRBV19 | TGTGCCAGTAGGGCCGGGATCCTTAGCGATGAGCAGTTCTTC | CASRAGILSDEQFF
NA | few | TRBJ1-5 | TRBV4-3 | TGCGCCAGCAGCCAACTCGGAGTTCAGCCCCAGCATTTT | CASSQLGVQPQHF
TRBD1 | large | TRBJ2-5 | TRBV7-2 | TGTGCCAGCAGCTCAACAGGGGGCGACGAGACCCAGTACTTC | CASSSTGGDETQYF
TRBD2 | NA | TRBJ2-5 | TRBV30 | TGTGCCTGGAGTGCCGGGGGGGCCCATATCTACTTC | CAWSAGGAHIYF
TRBD1 | NA | TRBJ2-5 | TRBV12-5 | TGTGCTAGTGGTTTGGTGGGTTGGGACAGAGGACCCAGTCCACGCACCCAGTACTTC | CASGLVGWDRGPSPRTQYF
NA | NA | TRBJ2-1 | TRBV11-3 | TGTGCCAGCAGCTTAGATCCCTCGCTCTTCCGTGGACGGAGCAATGAGCAGTTCTTC | CASSLDPSLFRGRSNEQFF
TRBD1 | NA | TRBJ1-6 | TRBV5-1 | TGCGCCAGCAGCTTTAGGGCAGACAGGGTTAATTCACCCCTCCACTTT | CASSFRADRVNSPLHF
NA | NA | TRBJ2-1 | TRBV5-8 | TGTGCCAGCAGTGTTTTACTCGGTAGCTCCTACAATGAGCAGTTCTTC | CASSVLLGSSYNEQFF
NA | NA | TRBJ1-2 | TRBV30 | TGTGCCTGGAAAATCACAGGCCACTATGGCTACACCTTC | CAWKITGHYGYTF
NA | NA | TRBJ1-1 | TRBV5-1 | TGCGCCAGCAGCGGGATATTGCGGGCTTCTGAAGCTTTCTTT | CASSGILRASEAFF
TRBD2 | NA | TRBJ2-3 | TRBV5-4 | TGTGCCAGCAGCAAACCCGGGACTAGCGTGGGGACAGATACGCAGTATTTT | CASSKPGTSVGTDTQYF
TRBD1 | NA | TRBJ2-1 | TRBV4-3 | TGCGCCAGCAGCCAAGATCCAGGGGGCTCCTACAATGAGCAGTTCTTC | CASSQDPGGSYNEQFF
TRBD1 | NA | TRBJ2-7 | TRBV30 | TGTGCCTGGAGGGACAGGGGCTCCTACGAGCAGTACTTC | CAWRDRGSYEQYF
NA | NA | TRBJ2-3 | TRBV15 | TGTGCCACCAGCATTTGGCAGACAGATACGCAGTATTTT | CATSIWQTDTQYF
NA | NA | TRBJ2-7 | TRBV15 | TGTGCCACCAGCAGAGATCTGGAAAGAGCCGCCCACGAGCAGTACTTC | CATSRDLERAAHEQYF
TRBD2 | NA | TRBJ2-7 | TRBV7-6 | TGTGCCAGCAGCACCCATAGCGGGAGAAAAGGCGAGCAGTACTTC | CASSTHSGRKGEQYF
NA | once | TRBJ2-5 | TRBV2 | TGTGCCAGCAATAACCGGCCCCTCCTCCAAGAGACCCAGTACTTC | CASNNRPLLQETQYF
TRBD2 | NA | TRBJ2-5 | TRBV5-1 | TGCGCCAGCAGCTTGGGGACTAGCGGGAGTCCGTGGGGGGAGACCCAGTACTTC | CASSLGTSGSPWGETQYF
NA | NA | TRBJ2-3 | TRBV7-6 | TGTGCCAGCAGCGTAAGCACAGATACGCAGTATTTT | CASSVSTDTQYF
NA | few | TRBJ2-7 | TRBV9 | TGTGCCAGCAGCGTAGTTCCCCACGAGCAGTACTTC | CASSVVPHEQYF
TRBD1 | NA | TRBJ1-2 | TRBV5-5 | TGTGCCAGCAGCTTGGCCGGACAGGAGCTCTATGGCTACACCTTC | CASSLAGQELYGYTF
NA | NA | TRBJ1-6 | TRBV19 | TGTGCCAGTAGTATAGGGGGACCTAGCTCCTATAATTCACCCCTCCACTTT | CASSIGGPSSYNSPLHF
NA | NA | TRBJ1-2 | TRBV7-2 | TGTGCCAGCAGCTTAGGCGTCTTTGATGGCTACACCTTC | CASSLGVFDGYTF
TRBD1 | NA | TRBJ2-5 | TRBV29-1 | TGCAGCGTCGACAGGGGGCGAGGAGAGACCCAGTACTTC | CSVDRGRGETQYF